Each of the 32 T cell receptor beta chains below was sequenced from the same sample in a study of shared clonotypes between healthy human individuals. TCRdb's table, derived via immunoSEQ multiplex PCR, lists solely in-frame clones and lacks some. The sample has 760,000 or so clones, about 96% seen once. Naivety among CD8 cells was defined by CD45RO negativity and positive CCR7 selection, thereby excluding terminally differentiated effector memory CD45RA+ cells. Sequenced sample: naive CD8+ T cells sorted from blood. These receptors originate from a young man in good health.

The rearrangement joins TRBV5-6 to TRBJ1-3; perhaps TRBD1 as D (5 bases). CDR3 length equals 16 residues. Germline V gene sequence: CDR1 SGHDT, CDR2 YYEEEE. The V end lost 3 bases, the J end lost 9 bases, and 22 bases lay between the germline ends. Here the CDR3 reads CASSSAPGSVVGTIYF. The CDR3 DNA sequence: TGTGCCAGCAGCTCAGCCCCAGGGAGCGTCGTGGGCACCATATATTTT.

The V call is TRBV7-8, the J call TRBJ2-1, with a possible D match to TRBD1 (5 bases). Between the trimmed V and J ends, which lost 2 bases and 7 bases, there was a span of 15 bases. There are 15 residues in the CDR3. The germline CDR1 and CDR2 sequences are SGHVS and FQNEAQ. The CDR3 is CASSLSFVRANEQFF. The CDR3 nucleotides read TGTGCCAGCAGCTTATCTTTCGTCAGGGCTAATGAGCAGTTCTTC.

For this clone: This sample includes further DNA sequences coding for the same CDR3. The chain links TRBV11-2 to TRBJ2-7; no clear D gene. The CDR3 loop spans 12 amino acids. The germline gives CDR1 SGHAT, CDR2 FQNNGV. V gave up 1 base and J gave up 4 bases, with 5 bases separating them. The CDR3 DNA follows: TGTGCCAGCAGCTTAGGACGGTACGAGCAGTACTTC. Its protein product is CASSLGRYEQYF.

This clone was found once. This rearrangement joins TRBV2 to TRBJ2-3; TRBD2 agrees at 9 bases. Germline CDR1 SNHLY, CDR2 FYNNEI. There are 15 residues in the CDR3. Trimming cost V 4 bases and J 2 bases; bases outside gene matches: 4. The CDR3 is CASSGRLAATDTQYF. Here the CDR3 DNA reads TGTGCCAGCAGTGGTAGACTAGCGGCCACAGATACGCAGTATTTT.

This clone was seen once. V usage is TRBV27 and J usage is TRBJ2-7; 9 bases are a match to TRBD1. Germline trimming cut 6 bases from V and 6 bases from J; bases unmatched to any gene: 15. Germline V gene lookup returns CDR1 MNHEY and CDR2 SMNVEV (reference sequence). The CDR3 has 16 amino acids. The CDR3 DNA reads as TGTGCCAGCAGGCGCCCAGGACAGGGGTTTGTCGGCGAGCAGTACTTC. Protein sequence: CASRRPGQGFVGEQYF.

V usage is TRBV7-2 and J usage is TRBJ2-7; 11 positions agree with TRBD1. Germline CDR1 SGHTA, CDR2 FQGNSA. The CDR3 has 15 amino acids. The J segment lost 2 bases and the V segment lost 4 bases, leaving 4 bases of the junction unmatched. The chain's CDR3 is CASSSPGQGAYEQYF. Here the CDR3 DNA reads TGTGCCAGCAGCTCTCCGGGACAGGGGGCCTACGAGCAGTACTTC.

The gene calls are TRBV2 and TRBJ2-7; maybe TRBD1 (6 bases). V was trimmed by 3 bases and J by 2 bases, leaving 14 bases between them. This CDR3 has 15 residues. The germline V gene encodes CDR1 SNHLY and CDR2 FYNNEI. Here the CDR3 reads CASSDSGGVTYEQYF. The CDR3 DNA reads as TGTGCCAGCAGTGATTCTGGGGGCGTCACCTACGAGCAGTACTTC.

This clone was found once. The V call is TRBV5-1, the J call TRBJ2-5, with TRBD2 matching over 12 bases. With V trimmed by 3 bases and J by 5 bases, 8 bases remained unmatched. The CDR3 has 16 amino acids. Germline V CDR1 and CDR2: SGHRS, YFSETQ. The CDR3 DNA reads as TGCGCCAGCAGCTCCGGACTAGCGGGATCTAGGGAGACCCAGTACTTC. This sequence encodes CASSSGLAGSRETQYF.

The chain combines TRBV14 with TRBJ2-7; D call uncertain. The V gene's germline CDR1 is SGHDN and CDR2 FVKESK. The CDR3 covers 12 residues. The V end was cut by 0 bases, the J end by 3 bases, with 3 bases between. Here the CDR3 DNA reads TGTGCCAGCAGCCAAGATCTCTACGAGCAGTACTTC. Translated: CASSQDLYEQYF.

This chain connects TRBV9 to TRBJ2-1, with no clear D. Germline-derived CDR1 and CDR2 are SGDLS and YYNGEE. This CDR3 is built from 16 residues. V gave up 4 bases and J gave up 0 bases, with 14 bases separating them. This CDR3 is CASSLPSSSSYNEQFF. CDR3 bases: TGTGCCAGCAGCCTCCCATCATCGAGCTCCTACAATGAGCAGTTCTTC.

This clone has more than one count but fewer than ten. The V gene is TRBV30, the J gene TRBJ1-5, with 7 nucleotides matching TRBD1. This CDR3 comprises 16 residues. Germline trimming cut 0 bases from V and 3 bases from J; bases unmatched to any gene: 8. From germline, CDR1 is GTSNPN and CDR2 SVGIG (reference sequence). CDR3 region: CAWSVRGQGHNQPQHF. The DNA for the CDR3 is TGTGCCTGGAGTGTAAGGGGGCAGGGACACAATCAGCCCCAGCATTTT.

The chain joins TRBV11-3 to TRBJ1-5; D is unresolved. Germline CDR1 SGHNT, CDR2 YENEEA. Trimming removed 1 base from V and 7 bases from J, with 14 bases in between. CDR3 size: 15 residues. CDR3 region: CASSLVLESDQPQHF. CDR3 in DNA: TGTGCCAGCAGCTTAGTTCTCGAATCGGACCAGCCCCAGCATTTT.

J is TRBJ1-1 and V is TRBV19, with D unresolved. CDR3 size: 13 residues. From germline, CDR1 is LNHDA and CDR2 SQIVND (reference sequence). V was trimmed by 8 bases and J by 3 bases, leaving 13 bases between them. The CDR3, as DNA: TGTGCCAGTCTCTCTTGGACCCACACTGAAGCTTTCTTT. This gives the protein CASLSWTHTEAFF.

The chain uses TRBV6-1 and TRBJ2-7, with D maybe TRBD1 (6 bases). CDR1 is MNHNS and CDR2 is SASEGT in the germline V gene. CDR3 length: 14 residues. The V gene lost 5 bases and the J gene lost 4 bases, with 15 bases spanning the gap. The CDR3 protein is CASSYPGDRYEQYF. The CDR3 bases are TGTGCCAGCAGTTATCCAGGGGATAGGTACGAGCAGTACTTC.

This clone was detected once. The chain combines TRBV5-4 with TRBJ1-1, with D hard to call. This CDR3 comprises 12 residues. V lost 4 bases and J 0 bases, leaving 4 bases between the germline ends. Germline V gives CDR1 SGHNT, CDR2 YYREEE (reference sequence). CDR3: CASSGMNTEAFF. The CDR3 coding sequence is TGTGCCAGCAGCGGGATGAACACTGAAGCTTTCTTT.

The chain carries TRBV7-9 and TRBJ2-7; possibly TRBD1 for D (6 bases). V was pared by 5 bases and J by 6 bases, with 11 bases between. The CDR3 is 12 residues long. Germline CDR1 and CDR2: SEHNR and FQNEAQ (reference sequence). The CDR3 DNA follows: TGTGCCAGCAGCCTACAGGGAACCGAGCAGTACTTC. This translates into CASSLQGTEQYF.

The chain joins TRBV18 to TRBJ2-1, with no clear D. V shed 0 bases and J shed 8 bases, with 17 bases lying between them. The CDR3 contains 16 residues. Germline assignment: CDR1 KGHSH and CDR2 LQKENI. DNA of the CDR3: TGTGCCAGCTCACCACCGCAGGCCACTCCTCCTCATGAGCAGTTCTTC. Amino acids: CASSPPQATPPHEQFF. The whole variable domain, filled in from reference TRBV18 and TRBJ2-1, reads NAGVMQNPRHLVRRRGQEARLRCSPMKGHSHVYWYRQLPEEGLKFMVYLQKENIIDESGMPKERFSAEFPKEGPSILRIQQVVRGDSAAYFCASSPPQATPPHEQFFGPGTRLTVL.

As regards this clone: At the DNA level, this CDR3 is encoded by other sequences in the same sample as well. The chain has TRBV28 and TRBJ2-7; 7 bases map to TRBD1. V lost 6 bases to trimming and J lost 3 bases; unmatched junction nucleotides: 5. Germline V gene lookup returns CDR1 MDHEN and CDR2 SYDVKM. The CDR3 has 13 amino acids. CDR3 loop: CASSSGTDYEQYF. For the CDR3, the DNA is TGTGCCAGCAGCTCGGGGACAGACTACGAGCAGTACTTC.

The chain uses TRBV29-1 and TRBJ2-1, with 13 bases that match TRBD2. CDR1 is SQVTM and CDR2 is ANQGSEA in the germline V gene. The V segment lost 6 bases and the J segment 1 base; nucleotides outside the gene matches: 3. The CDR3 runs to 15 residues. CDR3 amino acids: CSVVGLAGSYNEQFF. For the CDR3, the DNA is TGCAGCGTAGTGGGACTAGCGGGATCCTACAATGAGCAGTTCTTC.

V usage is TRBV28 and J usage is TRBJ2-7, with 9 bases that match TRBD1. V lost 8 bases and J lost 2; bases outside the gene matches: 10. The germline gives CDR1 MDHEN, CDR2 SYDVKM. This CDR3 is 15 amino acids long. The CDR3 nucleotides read TGTGCCAGCGCTCTAAGGGACAGGGCCGCCTACGAGCAGTACTTC. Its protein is CASALRDRAAYEQYF.

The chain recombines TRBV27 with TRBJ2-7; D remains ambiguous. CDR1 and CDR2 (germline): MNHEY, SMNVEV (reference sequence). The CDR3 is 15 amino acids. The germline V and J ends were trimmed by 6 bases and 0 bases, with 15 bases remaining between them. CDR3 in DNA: TGTGCCAGCAGCCCAAATTGGCCCCTCTCCTACGAGCAGTACTTC. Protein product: CASSPNWPLSYEQYF.

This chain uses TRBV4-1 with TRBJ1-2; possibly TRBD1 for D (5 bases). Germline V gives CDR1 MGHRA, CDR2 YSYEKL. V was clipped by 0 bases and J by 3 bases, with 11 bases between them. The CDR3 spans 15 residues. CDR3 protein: CASSQDRGDYYGYTF. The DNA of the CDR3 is TGCGCCAGCAGCCAAGATCGGGGGGATTACTATGGCTACACCTTC.

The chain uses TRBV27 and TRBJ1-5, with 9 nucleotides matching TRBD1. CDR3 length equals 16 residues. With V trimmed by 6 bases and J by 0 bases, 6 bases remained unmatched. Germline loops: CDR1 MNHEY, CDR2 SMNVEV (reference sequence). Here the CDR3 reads CASRPGTGYSNQPQHF. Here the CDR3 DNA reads TGTGCCAGCAGGCCCGGGACAGGGTATAGCAATCAGCCCCAGCATTTT.

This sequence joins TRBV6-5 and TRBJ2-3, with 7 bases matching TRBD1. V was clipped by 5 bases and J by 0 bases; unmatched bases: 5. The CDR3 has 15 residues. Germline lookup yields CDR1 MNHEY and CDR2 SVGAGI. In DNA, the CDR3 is TGTGCCAGCAGTCCTACAGGGGCTAGCACAGATACGCAGTATTTT. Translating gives CASSPTGASTDTQYF.

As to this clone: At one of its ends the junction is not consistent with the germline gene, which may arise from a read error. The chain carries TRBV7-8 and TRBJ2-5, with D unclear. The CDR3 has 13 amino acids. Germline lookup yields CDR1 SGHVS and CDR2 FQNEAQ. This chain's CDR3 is CASSPLLQKTQYF. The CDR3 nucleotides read TGTGCCAGCAGCCCATTACTCCAAAAGACCCAGTACTTC. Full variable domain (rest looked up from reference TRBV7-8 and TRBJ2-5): GAGVSQSPRYKVAKRGQDVALRCDPISGHVSLFWYQQALGQGPEFLTYFQNEAQLDKSGLPSDRFFAERPEGSVSTLKIQRTQQEDSAVYLCASSPLLQKTQYFGPGTRLLVL.

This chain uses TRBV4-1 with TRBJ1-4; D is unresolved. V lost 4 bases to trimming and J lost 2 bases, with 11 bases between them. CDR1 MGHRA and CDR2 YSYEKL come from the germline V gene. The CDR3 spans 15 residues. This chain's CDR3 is CASSLTVGTNEKLFF. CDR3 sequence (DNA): TGCGCCAGCAGCCTGACTGTAGGGACTAATGAAAAACTGTTTTTT.

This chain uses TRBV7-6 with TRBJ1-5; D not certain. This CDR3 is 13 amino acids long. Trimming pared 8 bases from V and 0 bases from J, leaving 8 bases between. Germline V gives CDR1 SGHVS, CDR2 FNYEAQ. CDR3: CASSRNSNQPQHF. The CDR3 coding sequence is TGTGCCAGCTCAAGAAATAGCAATCAGCCCCAGCATTTT. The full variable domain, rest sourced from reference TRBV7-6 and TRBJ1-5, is GAGVSQSPRYKVTKRGQDVALRCDPISGHVSLYWYRQALGQGPEFLTYFNYEAQQDKSGLPNDRFSAERPEGSISTLTIQRTEQRDSAMYRCASSRNSNQPQHFGDGTRLSIL.

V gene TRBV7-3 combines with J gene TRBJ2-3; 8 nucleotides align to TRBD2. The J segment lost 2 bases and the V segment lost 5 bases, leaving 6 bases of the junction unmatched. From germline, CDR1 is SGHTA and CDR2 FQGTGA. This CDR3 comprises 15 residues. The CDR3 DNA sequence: TGTGCCAGCAGCCCCAGCGGGGGCTACACAGATACGCAGTATTTT. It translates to CASSPSGGYTDTQYF.

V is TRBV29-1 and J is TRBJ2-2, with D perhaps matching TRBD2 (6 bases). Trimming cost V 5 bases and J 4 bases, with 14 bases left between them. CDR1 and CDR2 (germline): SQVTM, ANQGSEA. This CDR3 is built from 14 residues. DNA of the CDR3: TGCAGCGTTTATTCAGGGCGGGGCACCGGGGAGCTGTTTTTT. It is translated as CSVYSGRGTGELFF.

CDR3 bases: TGTGCCAGCAGTGAAATCAGTAACAATCAGCCCCAGCATTTT. Protein product: CASSEISNNQPQHF. The chain carries TRBV2 and TRBJ1-5; no reliable D call. The CDR3 totals 14 residues. Germline V gene lookup returns CDR1 SNHLY and CDR2 FYNNEI. Trimming took 2 bases from V and 3 from J, leaving 8 bases between them.

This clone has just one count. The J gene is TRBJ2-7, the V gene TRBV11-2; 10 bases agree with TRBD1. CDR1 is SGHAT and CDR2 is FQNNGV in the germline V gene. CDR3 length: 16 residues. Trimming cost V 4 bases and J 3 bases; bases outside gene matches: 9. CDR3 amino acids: CASSSSGTGDFYEQYF. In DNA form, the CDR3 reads TGTGCCAGCAGCTCGTCCGGGACAGGGGACTTCTACGAGCAGTACTTC.

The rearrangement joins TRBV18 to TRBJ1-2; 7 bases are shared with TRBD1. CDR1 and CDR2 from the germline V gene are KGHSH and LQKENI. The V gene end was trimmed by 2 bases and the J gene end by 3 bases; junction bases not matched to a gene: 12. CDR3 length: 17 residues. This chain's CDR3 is CASSPSDPRQGYYGYTF. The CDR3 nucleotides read TGTGCCAGCTCACCAAGCGATCCGAGACAGGGATACTATGGCTACACCTTC.